The T cell receptor (beta chain) under discussion was sequenced for a study of shared clonotypes between healthy human individuals. Findings and caveats of the study: Rarefaction curves obtained for sorted subsets showed sequencing incomplete despite large depth.

The germline V and J ends were trimmed by 4 bases and 2 bases, with 12 bases remaining between them. CDR1 LGHNA and CDR2 YNFKEQ come from the germline V gene. This CDR3 comprises 14 residues. This clone was counted a few times. Antigen unknown. Across several immunoSEQ plates, the genomic DNA of each subset was split evenly. Produced via immunoSEQ multiplex PCR; TCRdb's table is partial and in-frame only. This sample yields about 1.1 million clones, of which around 82% are seen a single time; more than 0.5% belongs to the top ten. This receptor was obtained from a man aged 18 to 29 in good health. Some clones in this sample may be carry-over from other donors' samples. Sequenced input: memory CD4+ T cells from PBMCs. Sample subset: CD45RA-negative fraction. The genes are TRBV4-2 and TRBJ2-7; D is perhaps TRBD2 (6 bases). The CDR3 DNA sequence: TGTGCCAGCAGCCGGGCTAGCGACCCCTACGAGCAGTACTTC. Translation gives CASSRASDPYEQYF.